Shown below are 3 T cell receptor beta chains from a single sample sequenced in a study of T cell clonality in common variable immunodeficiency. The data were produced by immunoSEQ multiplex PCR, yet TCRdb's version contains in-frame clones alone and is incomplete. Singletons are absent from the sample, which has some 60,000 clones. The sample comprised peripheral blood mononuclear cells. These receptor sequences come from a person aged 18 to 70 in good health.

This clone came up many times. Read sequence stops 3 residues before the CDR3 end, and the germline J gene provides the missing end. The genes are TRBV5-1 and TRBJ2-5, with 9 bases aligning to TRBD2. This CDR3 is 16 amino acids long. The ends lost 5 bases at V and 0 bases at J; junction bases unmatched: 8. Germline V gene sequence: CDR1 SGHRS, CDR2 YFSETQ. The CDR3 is CASSWGASGDQETQYF. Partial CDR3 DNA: TGCGCCAGCAGTTGGGGGGCTAGCGGGGACCAAGAGACC.

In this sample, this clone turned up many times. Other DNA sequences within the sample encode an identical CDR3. The sequenced part of the CDR3 DNA is TGTGCCAGCAGTGAAATCCAGAGCACAGATACG. Encoded protein: CASSEIQSTDT. The whole CDR3 region reads CASSEIQSTDTQYF. J is TRBJ2-3 and V is TRBV2; the D is unclear. The read ends 3 residues shy of where the CDR3 ends; the end is completed using the germline J gene. The CDR3 loop spans 14 amino acids. V lost 2 bases and J 0 bases, leaving 6 bases between the germline ends. CDR1 and CDR2 (germline): SNHLY, FYNNEI.

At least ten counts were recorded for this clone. The CDR3 bases that were read are TGTGCCAGTAGCTCAGGGGTTTTCACCGAG. Translation: CASSSGVFTE. In full, the CDR3 is CASSSGVFTEQYF. V usage is TRBV19 and J usage is TRBJ2-7; the D gene is possibly TRBD1 (6 bases). The read finishes 3 residues shy of the CDR3 end, and the germline J gene is used to complete it. V lost 6 bases to trimming and J lost 6 bases, with 15 bases between them. Per germline, CDR1 LNHDA and CDR2 SQIVND (reference sequence). The length of the CDR3 is 13 residues.